The following is a T cell receptor (beta chain) sequence with its context. Other nucleotide sequences from this sample produce the same CDR3. This CDR3 is 13 amino acids long. Trimming cost V 4 bases and J 3 bases; bases outside gene matches: 0. The germline V gene encodes CDR1 LGHDT and CDR2 YNNKEL (reference sequence). This specimen belongs to a study of blood T cell repertoires in COVID-19. Study context: Acute and convalescent COVID-19 specimens originated in the United States, Italy and Spain. T cells, B-cell-depleted T cells, or PBMCs provided the cDNA or gDNA that served as material.

Per the original methods: Researchers report that nucleated cell counts were estimated from reference gene primer amplification. Some clones are missing from TCRdb's copy, which holds only in-frame ones; the method was immunoSEQ multiplex PCR. The D gene and trimming were derived from the DNA, and the V and J assignments and clone size from that table. The profile shows some 490,000 clones, 80% to 90% of them singletons. The chain has TRBV3-1 (or the pseudogene TRBV3-2) and TRBJ2-7; the match to TRBD1 covers 10 bases. Sequencing was performed on peripheral blood. This receptor was identified in a human donor in a cohort sampled during active COVID-19. The CDR3 loop reads CASSRTGGYEQYF. CDR3 nucleotides: TGTGCCAGCAGCCGGACAGGGGGCTACGAGCAGTACTTC.